What follows is one T cell receptor (beta chain) and its context. Its target is unknown. This sample was included in a study of blood T cells in healthy people across ages. Study results and caveats: Roughly linear declines in TCR beta diversity per million T cells occurred with age.

Germline V lookup: CDR1 SGHVS, CDR2 FQNEAQ. The length of the CDR3 is 15 residues. For the second PCR, which ran for about 6 to 12 cycles, a sample-barcoded 5' primer and a J-beta primer mix were used. Each cDNA molecule was tagged by a template-switch adaptor that had 12 random nucleotides. Each of the samples gave a minimum of 2.5 million paired-end reads that contained CDR3. TCRdb reprocessed the 5' RACE reads via MiXCR and lists one record per CDR3 protein. The table lists fewer than 750,000 distinct CDR3 sequences, roughly half of them singletons. Isolation of PBMCs gave at least 6 million cells per sample.

This sequence originates from a woman of 80 years or more in good health. Sequencing was carried out using blood. The chain has TRBV7-8 and TRBJ2-4; D ambiguous. The DNA matches TRBJ2-5 better at its end, which makes the J call doubtful. The CDR3 coding sequence is TGTGCCAGCGCATCCGAAAGGTCCAGCCAAGAGACCCAGTACTTC. Translated: CASASERSSQETQYF.